A selection of T cell receptor beta chains follows, all from one sample in a study of neurological immune-mediated disorders. A single record per CDR3 protein comes from TCRdb applying MiXCR to the 5' RACE reads. There are under 20,000 distinct CDR3 sequences in the sample; around 2.5% occur only once, and under 7% lies in the top ten. Material: PBMCs. These receptors were taken from a woman younger than 30 with multiple sclerosis. Both conserved end residues are part of each CDR3. A D gene is named only where the DNA matches it firmly. Size is stated as how often the clone was seen (once, few, many) or a class if it is expanded.

clone size,D gene,J gene,CDR3 length,V gene,CDR3 protein,CDR3 DNA
many,NA,TRBJ2-1,13,TRBV3-1,CASGTKAYNEQFF,TGTGCCAGCGGAACAAAGGCCTACAATGAGCAGTTCTTC
many,TRBD1,TRBJ1-1,14,TRBV20-1,CSTETGTRWDEAFF,TGCAGTACAGAGACAGGGACTCGTTGGGATGAAGCTTTCTTT
many,NA,TRBJ1-5,16,TRBV12-3/TRBV12-4,CASSLALGSSNQPQHF,TGTGCCAGCAGTTTAGCGCTGGGGTCGTCCAATCAGCCCCAGCATTTT
many,NA,TRBJ1-4,14,TRBV20-1,CSARDRKGWGKLFF,TGCAGTGCTAGAGATCGGAAGGGGTGGGGAAAACTGTTTTTT
many,TRBD1,TRBJ2-7,13,TRBV20-1,CSATDRAAYEQYF,TGCAGTGCGACGGACAGGGCGGCCTACGAGCAGTACTTC
many,NA,TRBJ2-5,11,TRBV7-9,CASSYKETQYF,TGTGCCAGCAGCTATAAAGAGACCCAGTACTTC
many,NA,TRBJ2-1,13,TRBV28,CASSLGLIGQQFF,TGTGCCAGCAGTTTGGGCTTGATCGGACAGCAGTTCTTC
many,TRBD1,TRBJ2-1,13,TRBV5-1,CASSIKMTGEQFF,TGCGCCAGCAGCATTAAAATGACAGGGGAGCAGTTCTTC
many,TRBD2,TRBJ2-6,16,TRBV6-5,CASSYRGGDGANVLTF,TGTGCCAGCAGTTACCGCGGGGGGGATGGGGCCAACGTCCTGACTTTC
many,TRBD2,TRBJ2-1,16,TRBV5-1,CASSRRTSGHYNEQFF,TGCGCCAGCAGCCGACGGACTAGCGGACACTACAATGAGCAGTTCTTC
many,TRBD1,TRBJ1-4,13,TRBV9,CASSGNRGEKLFF,TGTGCCAGCAGCGGAAACAGGGGAGAAAAACTGTTTTTT
many,NA,TRBJ2-2,17,TRBV7-6,CASSLVVRTDNTGELFF,TGTGCCAGCAGCTTGGTGGTCCGGACAGATAACACCGGGGAGCTGTTTTTT
many,NA,TRBJ2-3,14,TRBV20-1,CSAIPSGRMDTQYF,TGCAGTGCCATCCCGTCTGGGAGAATGGATACGCAGTATTTT
many,NA,TRBJ2-1,11,TRBV24-1,CATSEWNEQFF,TGTGCCACCAGTGAGTGGAATGAGCAGTTCTTC
many,NA,TRBJ2-1,14,TRBV20-1,CSARSGGPYNEQFF,TGCAGTGCTAGGAGCGGAGGACCCTACAATGAGCAGTTCTTC
many,NA,TRBJ1-1,14,TRBV3-1,CASSQRRGNTEAFF,TGTGCCAGCAGCCAACGGAGGGGGAACACTGAAGCTTTCTTT
many,NA,TRBJ2-1,13,TRBV10-2,CASSEPLGGSVFF,TGCGCCAGCAGTGAGCCTCTAGGGGGTAGTGTGTTCTTC
many,NA,TRBJ2-1,13,TRBV12-3/TRBV12-4,CASSLNEVAHQFF,TGTGCCAGCAGTTTAAATGAAGTAGCCCATCAGTTCTTC
many,NA,TRBJ1-1,15,TRBV5-6,CASSHLGRMNTEAFF,TGTGCCAGCAGCCATCTAGGGCGGATGAACACTGAAGCTTTCTTT
many,NA,TRBJ1-1,13,TRBV20-1,CSARWLLNTEAFF,TGCAGTGCTAGGTGGCTTCTTAACACTGAAGCTTTCTTT
few,TRBD1,TRBJ2-4,15,TRBV5-1,CASSQRQGGGNIQYF,TGCGCCAGCAGCCAAAGACAGGGTGGAGGAAACATTCAGTACTTC
many,NA,TRBJ1-2,15,TRBV7-9,CASSSTKTSNYGYTF,TGTGCCAGCAGCTCCACCAAGACAAGTAACTATGGCTACACCTTC
many,TRBD2,TRBJ2-7,12,TRBV20-1,CSVFRGDYEQYF,TGCAGTGTTTTCCGGGGGGACTACGAGCAGTACTTC
many,TRBD2,TRBJ2-7,14,TRBV9,CASSSSGDSYEQYF,TGTGCCAGCAGCTCTAGCGGGGACTCCTACGAGCAGTACTTC
many,NA,TRBJ1-1,16,TRBV14,CASSQGNGGAYTEAFF,TGTGCCAGCAGCCAAGGAAACGGGGGCGCCTACACTGAAGCTTTCTTT
many,NA,TRBJ1-1,14,TRBV7-6,CATSKQGMNTEAFF,TGTGCCACCTCGAAGCAGGGGATGAACACTGAAGCTTTCTTT